This T cell receptor beta chain was sequenced during a study of blood T cell repertoires in COVID-19. Generated by immunoSEQ multiplex PCR, the TCRdb table keeps only in-frame clones and is missing some. The sample lists some 27,000 clones, around 88% occurring once. Germline CDR1 LGHDT, CDR2 YNNKEL (reference sequence). Trimming pared 5 bases from V and 9 bases from J, leaving 11 bases between. The CDR3 spans 12 residues. The source is a human donor in a cohort sampled during active COVID-19. Input material: peripheral blood. The genes are TRBV3-1 (or the pseudogene TRBV3-2) and TRBJ1-5; weak D call: TRBD1 (5 bases). This CDR3 reads CASSTGARPQHF. CDR3 DNA: TGTGCCAGCAGCACAGGTGCTCGGCCCCAGCATTTT.